This T cell receptor (beta chain) was obtained from a study of CD8+ T cells in alopecia areata. Study-wide results and caveats: Mice showed TCR sharing more clearly than patients did, possibly owing to HLA. Scalp sequencing also captures normal skin's resident alphabeta T cells. Affected scalp, especially in alopecia totalis/universalis, had a higher clonality than normal scalp did.

Reverse transcribed after extraction, RNA yielded cDNA as the sequencing template. Sequencing was performed with immunoSEQ multiplex PCR; in TCRdb, only in-frame clones are kept and a portion is missing. The repertoire holds roughly 5,700 clones, with about 60% as singletons. Germline CDR1 LGHNT, CDR2 FRNRAP. V lost 0 bases to trimming and J lost 8 bases, with 17 bases between them. The CDR3 is made up of 16 amino acids. Obtained from alopecia areata patients were lesional scalp punch biopsies along with peripheral blood. This clone was detected only a few times. Antigen specificity is unknown. The sequenced sample consisted of skin. V gene TRBV12-5 combines with J gene TRBJ2-1; tentative D call: TRBD2 (5 bases). This clonotype originated in a human donor with alopecia areata. CDR3 sequence (DNA): TGTGCTAGTGGTTTGGTGTTTGAGGACTCAAGGGATGAGCAGTTCTTC. Protein sequence: CASGLVFEDSRDEQFF.